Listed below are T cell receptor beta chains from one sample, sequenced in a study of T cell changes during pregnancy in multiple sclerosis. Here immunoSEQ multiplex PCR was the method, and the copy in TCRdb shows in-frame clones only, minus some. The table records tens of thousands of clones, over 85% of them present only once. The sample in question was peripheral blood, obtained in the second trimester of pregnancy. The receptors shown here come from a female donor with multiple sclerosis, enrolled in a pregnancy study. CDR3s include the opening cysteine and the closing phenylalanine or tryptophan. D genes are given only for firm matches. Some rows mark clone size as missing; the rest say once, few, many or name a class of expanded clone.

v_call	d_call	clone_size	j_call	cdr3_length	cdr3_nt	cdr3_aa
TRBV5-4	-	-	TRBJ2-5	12	TGTGCCAGCAGCTCGGGATGGGAGACCCAGTACTTC	CASSSGWETQYF
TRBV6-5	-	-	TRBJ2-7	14	TGTGCCAGCAGTTACTCCGGGGAATCCTACGAGCAGTACTTC	CASSYSGESYEQYF
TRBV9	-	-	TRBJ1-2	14	TGTGCCAGCAGCGTTGGTTTGGACTACTATGGCTACACCTTC	CASSVGLDYYGYTF
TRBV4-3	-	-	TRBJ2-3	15	TGCGCCAGCAGCCAAGATGGGGCCGTTGAAGATACGCAGTATTTT	CASSQDGAVEDTQYF
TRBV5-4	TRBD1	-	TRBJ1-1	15	TGTGCCAGCAGCTCGGCCGGACAGGGAGGGACTGAAGCTTTCTTT	CASSSAGQGGTEAFF
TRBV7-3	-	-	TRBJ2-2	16	TGTGCCAGCAGCTTCGACAGGTCCACGAACACCGGGGAGCTGTTTTTT	CASSFDRSTNTGELFF
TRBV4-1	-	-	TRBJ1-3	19	TGCGCCAGCAGCCAAGACTCCTCCGCATCTATAAGTACTGGAAACACCATATATTTT	CASSQDSSASISTGNTIYF
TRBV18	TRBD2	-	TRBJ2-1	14	TGTGCCAGCTCACCGGGACTAAAAAACAATGAGCAGTTCTTC	CASSPGLKNNEQFF
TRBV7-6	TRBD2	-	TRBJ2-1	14	TGTGCCAGCAGCCGGGAGGCTCGTTACAATGAGCAGTTCTTC	CASSREARYNEQFF
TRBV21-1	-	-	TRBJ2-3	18	TGTGCCAGCAGCAAAATAACTAGCGGGAGGCGTAGCACAGATACGCAGTATTTT	CASSKITSGRRSTDTQYF
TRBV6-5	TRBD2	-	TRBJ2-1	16	TGTGCCAGCAGTTCCGGACTAGCGGGCTCCTACAATGAGCAGTTCTTC	CASSSGLAGSYNEQFF
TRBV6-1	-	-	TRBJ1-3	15	TGTGCCAGCAGTGAAGCGGCAGGCTATGGAAACACCATATATTTT	CASSEAAGYGNTIYF
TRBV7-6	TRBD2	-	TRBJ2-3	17	TGTGCCAGCAGCTTAGGGGGGACTAGCGGAGCCACAGATACGCAGTATTTT	CASSLGGTSGATDTQYF
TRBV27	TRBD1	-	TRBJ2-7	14	TGTGCCAGCAGTTGGGACAGGGGGCGCTTCGAGCAGTACTTC	CASSWDRGRFEQYF
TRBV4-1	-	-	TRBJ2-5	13	TGCGCCAGCAGCCATGAGTCGGGAGAGACCCAGTACTTC	CASSHESGETQYF
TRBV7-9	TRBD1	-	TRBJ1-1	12	TGTGCCAGCAGCATAACAGGGGATGAAGCTTTCTTT	CASSITGDEAFF
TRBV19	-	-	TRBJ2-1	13	TGTGCCAGTACCAGGGACTCCTACAATGAGCAGTTCTTC	CASTRDSYNEQFF
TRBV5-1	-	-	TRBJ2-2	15	TGCGCCAGCAGCCCGCTCAGCGGAAACACCGGGGAGCTGTTTTTT	CASSPLSGNTGELFF
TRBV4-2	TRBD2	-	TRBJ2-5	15	TGTGCCAGCAGCCCACTAGCGGGAGCTGGGGAGACCCAGTACTTC	CASSPLAGAGETQYF
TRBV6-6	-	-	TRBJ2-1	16	TGTGCCACCACTGGGGGGTGGGGTTCCTCCTACAATGAGCAGTTCTTC	CATTGGWGSSYNEQFF
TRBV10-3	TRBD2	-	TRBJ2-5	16	TGTGCCATCAGTGCTCTAGCGGGAGGGTCTTGGGAGACCCAGTACTTC	CAISALAGGSWETQYF
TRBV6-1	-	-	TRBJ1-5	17	TGTGCCAGCAGTGAAGAGACAGAGATTACGTCGGATCAGCCCCAGCATTTT	CASSEETEITSDQPQHF
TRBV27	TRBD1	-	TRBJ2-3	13	TGTGCCACCCGGACAGGTTCCACAGATACGCAGTATTTT	CATRTGSTDTQYF
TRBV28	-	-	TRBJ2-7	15	TGTGCCAGCAGTTTACCCGCTGGTAGATCCTACGAGCAGTACTTC	CASSLPAGRSYEQYF
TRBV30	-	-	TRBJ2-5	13	TGTGCCTGGAGTGGCTACGTGGAAGAGACCCAGTACTTC	CAWSGYVEETQYF
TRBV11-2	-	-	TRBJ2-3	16	TGTGCCAGCAGCTTAGAGGGTGGGAGGAACTCAGATACGCAGTATTTT	CASSLEGGRNSDTQYF
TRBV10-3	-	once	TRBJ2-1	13	TGTGCCATCAGTGCGGGGGCCTACAATGAGCAGTTCTTC	CAISAGAYNEQFF
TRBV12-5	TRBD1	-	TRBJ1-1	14	TGTGCTAGTGGCCTACAGGGGGCTGGGACTGAAGCTTTCTTT	CASGLQGAGTEAFF
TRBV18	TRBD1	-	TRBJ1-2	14	TGTGCCAGCTCGTCGGGGCAGGGGGCGGTTGGCTACACCTTC	CASSSGQGAVGYTF
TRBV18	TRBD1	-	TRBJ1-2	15	TGTGCCAGCTCACTCGAACAGGGGCGAGACTATGGCTACACCTTC	CASSLEQGRDYGYTF
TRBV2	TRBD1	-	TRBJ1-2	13	TGTGCCAGCGGGACAGGGGAAAACTATGGCTACACCTTC	CASGTGENYGYTF
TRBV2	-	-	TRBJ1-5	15	TGTGCCAGCACCACGGGCGGAGGGGTGTATCAGCCCCAGCATTTT	CASTTGGGVYQPQHF
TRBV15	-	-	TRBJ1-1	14	TGTGCCACCAGGTCCAGGGCACGATACACTGAAGCTTTCTTT	CATRSRARYTEAFF
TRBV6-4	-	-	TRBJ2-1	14	TGTGCCAGCAGTGTGACTAGTGAGGGCCATGAGCAGTTCTTC	CASSVTSEGHEQFF
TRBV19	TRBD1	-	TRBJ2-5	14	TGTGCCAGTAGTAAAGGACAGGGCGAAGAGACCCAGTACTTC	CASSKGQGEETQYF
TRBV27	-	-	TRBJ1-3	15	TGTGCCAGCGCCCCGACCGGGTACTCTGGAAACACCATATATTTT	CASAPTGYSGNTIYF
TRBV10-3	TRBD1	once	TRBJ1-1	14	TGTGCCATCAGTGTCCGACAGGGGAACACTGAAGCTTTCTTT	CAISVRQGNTEAFF
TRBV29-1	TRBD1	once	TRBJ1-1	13	TGCAGCGTCCTAGGGACAGTTGGGACTGAAGCTTTCTTT	CSVLGTVGTEAFF
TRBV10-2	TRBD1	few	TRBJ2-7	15	TGCGCCAGCAGTGAGTCAAACAGGGGGACCTACGAGCAGTACTTC	CASSESNRGTYEQYF
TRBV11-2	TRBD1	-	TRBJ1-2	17	TGTGCCAGCAGCTTTAACACCCCGGACAGGCCCAGAGGGGGCTACACCTTC	CASSFNTPDRPRGGYTF
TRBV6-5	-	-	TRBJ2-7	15	TGTGCCAGCAGTTACTCGGGCCGCGGGACCTACGAGCAGTACTTC	CASSYSGRGTYEQYF
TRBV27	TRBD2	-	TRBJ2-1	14	TGTGCCAGCAGTTTTGGGGAGGGTGGGAATGAGCAGTTCTTC	CASSFGEGGNEQFF
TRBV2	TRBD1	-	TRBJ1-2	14	TGTGCCAGCAGTGAACAGGGGGCTAACTATGGCTACACCTTC	CASSEQGANYGYTF
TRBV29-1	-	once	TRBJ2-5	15	TGCAGCGCGAAAAGGTTAAGGCGGTTGAGGGAAACCCAGTACTTC	CSAKRLRRLRETQYF
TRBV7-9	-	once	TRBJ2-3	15	TGTGCCAGCAGCTTAGCGGGCGGGGTTGGAGATACGCAGTATTTT	CASSLAGGVGDTQYF
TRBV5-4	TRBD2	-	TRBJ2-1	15	TGTGCCAGCAGCTCGCGACTAGCGGACTACAATGAGCAGTTCTTC	CASSSRLADYNEQFF
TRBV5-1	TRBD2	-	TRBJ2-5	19	TGCGCCAGCAGCTTGGAGGGACTAGCGGGAGGGGTTTGGAAGGAGACCCAGTACTTC	CASSLEGLAGGVWKETQYF
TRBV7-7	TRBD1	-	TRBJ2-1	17	TGTGCTAGCAGCCCTTCGGCAGGGGGCATCTCCTACAATGAGCAGTTCTTC	CASSPSAGGISYNEQFF